This T cell receptor beta chain is from a study of regulatory T cells in long-lasting Graves disease (dated by TCRdb to about 2021). The study in broad terms: Persistent Graves' disease was defined as persistently positive TSH receptor autoantibodies together with antithyroid drug treatment for over 5 years. Peripheral blood TCR sequencing and RNA sequencing compared persistent Graves' disease patients with newly diagnosed Graves' disease patients. The study took place in China and was registered as a clinical trial. A total of roughly 33 samples were covered by TCR sequencing, comprising approximately 13 persistent and roughly 20 newly diagnosed Graves' disease patients. Persistent Graves' disease patients in the clinical cohort had taken antithyroid drugs for about 9.7 years on average.

Looking up the germline V gene yields CDR1 LGHNT and CDR2 FRNRAP. Between the V and J ends, shortened by 4 bases and 10 bases respectively, the junction contains 14 bases. The CDR3 runs 13 residues from the cysteine to the phenylalanine. Only the CDR3 portion is preserved as DNA: 39 bases, with reading frame beginning at the first base. The time point label, read with the paper, signifies: persistent/refractory GD, antithyroid drugs over 5 years with positive TRAb. For both TCR sequencing and RNA sequencing, RNA was extracted from PBMCs in TRIzol. Graves' disease was diagnosed according to American Thyroid Association guidelines. The patients came from an endocrinology department in Xi'an, China. Each patient gave approximately 10 milliliters of peripheral blood, collected in an EDTA anticoagulant tube. Ficoll Paque Plus density gradient separation was used to isolate PBMCs, and no additional T cell sorting was done. An Agilent 2100 Bioanalyzer and agarose gel were used to check RNA quality, and a NanoDrop 2000 was used to measure RNA concentration.

Results and caveats for the whole study, not just this receptor: The authors noted that the small sample size was a limitation that may lower accuracy. Lower TCR Shannon entropy and fewer highly expanded clones were observed in persistent Graves' disease patients than in newly diagnosed patients, which suggested clonal expansion. More public clonotypes were shared among persistent patients (under 3,000) than among newly diagnosed patients (966). Sequencing and analysis were restricted to the TCR beta chain. Peripheral blood alone was examined, since thyroid tissue, which constituted the primary lesion, could not be accessed. TRBV28, TRBJ1-2 and TRBJ2-5 were preferentially used in persistent disease, while TRBV20-1 and TRBJ2-1 were favored in newly diagnosed disease.

Libraries were made using multiplex PCR. The sequencer listed for this sample is Illumina HiSeq 4000. iRepertoire HTBI primers and Arm-PCR amplification of CDR3 regions were used to construct TCR beta libraries. Before sequencing, the PCR products underwent gel purification. The published analysis was carried out like this. Across samples, around 58 TRBV and over 11 TRBJ segments were identified and used for gene usage analysis of CDR3 amino acid clonotypes. Filtered high-quality paired reads were merged into contigs using COPE and FqMerger. BLAST was used to align contigs to the IMGT TRBV, TRBD and TRBJ reference genes, and CDR3 was defined following IMGT. Highly expanded clones were defined as clonotypes with a frequency above 0.1%. Shannon entropy served as the measure of repertoire diversity, while the Gini coefficient captured V-J evenness. A clonotype found in more than one individual was treated as public. TCRdb reprocessing: public reads trimmed at Q25 with fastp, clones called with MiXCR, in-frame beta chains kept. CDR3 protein duplicates are merged, each entry listing the most common genes and DNA. The V and J calls, along with clone size, are taken from TCRdb and not from the paper's own processing. The sample profile shows approximately 400,000 distinct CDR3 sequences; less than 30% of them were found once. The biggest ten clones account for 25% to 35% of the sample.

Worth noting for this clonotype: Its antigen has not been determined. The input lacks base qualities; no much larger clone sits a single base away.

Sequencing was performed on peripheral blood mononuclear cells (PBMCs), taken when the disease was refractory, from a patient treated with antithyroid drugs. The sequence links TRBV12-5 to TRBJ2-1; the D gene is perhaps TRBD2, on 5 matching bases. This TCR came from a woman aged 40 to 50 with Graves disease. Donor details come from another sample of the same person, matched by shared clones. The CDR3 reads CASGSSNGEEQFF. The DNA sequence is TGTGCTAGTGGTTCTTCTAACGGGGAGGAGCAGTTCTTC.